This TCR beta chain was sequenced during a study of T-cell memory formation after mild COVID-19. This clonotype was counted ten times or more. What it binds is unknown. Study results and caveats: CD4+ clones that contracted lay mainly in CM and EM; CD8+ ones lay in EMRA.

One entry per CDR3 protein, called by TCRdb with MiXCR from the 5' RACE reads. Here the sample spans hundreds of thousands of distinct CDR3 sequences, roughly 13% being singletons. V dropped 5 bases and J dropped 4 bases, with 12 bases sitting between them. The CDR3 runs 15 residues. Germline V CDR1 and CDR2: MNHNY, SVGAGI (reference sequence). The rearrangement uses TRBV6-6 and TRBJ2-6; D is unresolved. The TCR was taken from a man aged 18-30 years who had mild COVID-19 (a few samples of this study predate the infection). Cell type and time point are not known. Input material: PBMCs or a T cell subset sorted from them (not recorded which). The CDR3 region has the DNA TGTGCCAGCAGTGTAAGGCAATCCGGGGCCAACGTCCTGACTTTC. Its protein product is CASSVRQSGANVLTF.